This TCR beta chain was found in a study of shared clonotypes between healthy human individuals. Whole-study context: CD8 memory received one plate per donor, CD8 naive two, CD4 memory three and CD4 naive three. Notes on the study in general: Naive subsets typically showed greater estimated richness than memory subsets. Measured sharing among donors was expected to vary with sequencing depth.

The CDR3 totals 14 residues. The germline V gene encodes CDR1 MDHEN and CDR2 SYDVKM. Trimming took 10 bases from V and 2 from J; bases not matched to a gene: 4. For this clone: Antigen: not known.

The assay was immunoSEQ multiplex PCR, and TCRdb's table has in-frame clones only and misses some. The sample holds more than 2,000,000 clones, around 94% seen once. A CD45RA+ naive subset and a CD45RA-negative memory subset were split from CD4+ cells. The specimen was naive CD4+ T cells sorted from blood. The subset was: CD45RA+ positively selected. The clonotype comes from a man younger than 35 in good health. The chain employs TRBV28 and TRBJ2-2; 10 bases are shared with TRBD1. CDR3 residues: CATRTGGNTGELFF. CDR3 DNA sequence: TGTGCCACCAGGACAGGGGGTAACACCGGGGAGCTGTTTTTT.